This TCR beta chain emerged from a study of blood T cell repertoires in COVID-19. Study details: Sample material is recorded as cDNA or gDNA derived from T cells, B-cell-depleted T cells, or PBMCs.

The J segment lost 0 bases and the V segment lost 5 bases, leaving 10 bases of the junction unmatched. Looked up from germline, CDR1 is MDHEN and CDR2 is SYDVKM. The CDR3 covers 16 residues. In the authors' methods: Estimated nucleated cell counts came from reference gene primer amplification. Data came from immunoSEQ multiplex PCR; TCRdb stores just in-frame clones and leaves some out. Clone size and the V and J calls come from that table; the DNA yielded D and trimming. Altogether 150,000 to 190,000 clones are present, about 80% being singletons, with the ten largest covering roughly 0.58%. This clonotype was obtained from a man between 60 and 75 years old with acute or convalescent COVID-19. The material sequenced was peripheral blood. The chain has TRBV28 and TRBJ2-7, with 7 bases aligning to TRBD1. The CDR3 loop is CASSLTTGMSSYEQYF. CDR3 nucleotides: TGTGCCAGCAGTCTAACGACAGGGATGAGCTCCTACGAGCAGTACTTC.